Listed here are 12 T cell receptor beta chains from one sample, sequenced in a study of shared clonotypes between healthy human individuals. Produced via immunoSEQ multiplex PCR; TCRdb's table is partial and in-frame only. The sample records over a million clones, approximately 78% being singletons. Sequenced input: memory CD4+ T cells from PBMCs. Specified subset: CD45RA-negative fraction. Receptor source: a man aged 18 to 30 in good health. Some clones in this sample may be carry-over from other donors' samples.

V and J are TRBV7-2 and TRBJ1-1; D is perhaps TRBD1 (6 bases). CDR3 length: 16 amino acids. Germline assignment: CDR1 SGHTA and CDR2 FQGNSA. Trimming stripped 7 bases from V and 5 bases from J, with 23 bases between. The CDR3 region is CASTRGGSQARTEAFF. In nucleotides, the CDR3 is TGTGCCAGCACTCGAGGGGGATCTCAGGCAAGAACTGAAGCTTTCTTT.

The rearrangement joins TRBV28 to TRBJ2-7; D tentatively reads TRBD1 or TRBD2 (5 bases each). The V gene lost 7 bases and the J gene lost 9 bases, with 22 bases spanning the gap. This CDR3 is built from 14 residues. The germline CDR1 and CDR2 sequences are MDHEN and SYDVKM. CDR3 in amino acids: CASTLGDRDVGQYF. The CDR3 nucleotides read TGTGCCAGCACCTTGGGGGACCGGGACGTGGGGCAGTACTTC.

The chain has TRBV6-1 and TRBJ1-1; the D gene is possibly TRBD1 (5 bases). Germline lookup yields CDR1 MNHNS and CDR2 SASEGT. The CDR3 loop spans 15 amino acids. V lost 4 bases, J lost 1 base, and 13 bases lay in between. The CDR3 DNA reads TGTGCCAGCAGTGCCTTACCGACAGCGAACACTGAAGCTTTCTTT. Translating it yields CASSALPTANTEAFF.

The chain joins TRBV6-1 to TRBJ2-1; D not certain. V shed 3 bases and J shed 11 bases, with 11 bases lying between them. In germline, CDR1 is MNHNS, CDR2 SASEGT. This CDR3 has 12 amino acids. CDR3 sequence (DNA): TGTGCCAGCAGTGAGGAGCCGCCAAAGCAGTTCTTC. Translated: CASSEEPPKQFF.

This chain uses TRBV30 with TRBJ1-3, with 8 positions matching TRBD1. Losses at the gene ends were 2 bases for V and 2 bases for J; bases not matched to a gene: 2. Per the germline V gene, CDR1 is GTSNPN and CDR2 is SVGIG (reference sequence). This CDR3 comprises 14 residues. Here the CDR3 DNA reads TGTGCCTGGAGTTTGACAGGGGCTGGAAACACCATATATTTT. It translates to CAWSLTGAGNTIYF.

V and J are TRBV11-2 and TRBJ2-7; 7 bases are a match to TRBD1. The CDR3 contains 15 residues. V lost 7 bases, J lost 1 base, and 10 bases stayed unmatched. In germline, CDR1 is SGHAT, CDR2 FQNNGV. The CDR3 is CASKGLARGSYEQYF. The CDR3 bases are TGTGCCAGCAAAGGGCTAGCCAGGGGGTCCTACGAGCAGTACTTC.

V and J are TRBV5-1 and TRBJ1-1; TRBD1 matches 10 bases. The CDR3 length is 16 residues. Germline-derived CDR1 and CDR2 are SGHRS and YFSETQ. V trimming: 5 bases; J trimming: 5 bases; junction bases outside the gene matches: 12. The DNA for the CDR3 is TGCGCCAGCAGGTCACGACAGGGGGCAGGTTCGACTGAAGCTTTCTTT. Its translation is CASRSRQGAGSTEAFF. Together with reference TRBV5-1 and TRBJ1-1, the CDR3 gives the full variable domain: KAGVTQTPRYLIKTRGQQVTLSCSPISGHRSVSWYQQTPGQGLQFLFEYFSETQRNKGNFPGRFSGRQFSNSRSEMNVSTLELGDSALYLCASRSRQGAGSTEAFFGQGTRLTVV.

Only one count was recorded for this clone. The rearrangement joins TRBV11-2 to TRBJ2-7, with D unclear. Germline V gene data show CDR1 as SGHAT and CDR2 as FQNNGV. The V end was cut by 5 bases, the J end by 6 bases, with 8 bases between. This CDR3 spans 11 amino acids. The CDR3 region is CASSAQLEQYF. Written as DNA, the CDR3 is TGTGCCAGCAGCGCCCAACTCGAGCAGTACTTC.

A remark on this clone: This sample includes further DNA sequences coding for the same CDR3. This rearrangement joins TRBV6-5 to TRBJ2-5; no clear D gene. V was clipped by 2 bases and J by 1 base, with 5 bases between them. CDR3 length: 13 residues. Looked up from germline, CDR1 is MNHEY and CDR2 is SVGAGI. Written as DNA, the CDR3 is TGTGCCAGCAGTTACAGGTTCCAAGAGACCCAGTACTTC. Translated, it gives CASSYRFQETQYF.

This chain connects TRBV6-1 to TRBJ1-2, with a weak D call TRBD1 (6 bases). Per the germline V gene, CDR1 is MNHNS and CDR2 is SASEGT. Deletions cut 7 bases from V and 7 bases from J, with 13 bases between. The length of the CDR3 is 12 residues. CDR3 sequence reads: CASIAGVGGYTF. CDR3 nucleotides: TGTGCCAGCATCGCAGGGGTGGGTGGCTACACCTTC.

The chain joins TRBV5-6 to TRBJ2-3; 9 bases agree with TRBD2. Germline loops: CDR1 SGHDT, CDR2 YYEEEE. The CDR3 loop spans 15 amino acids. The V gene end was trimmed by 4 bases and the J gene end by 8 bases; junction bases not matched to a gene: 11. CDR3 sequence reads: CASSDLAGDRSTQYF. CDR3 nucleotides: TGTGCCAGCAGCGACTTAGCGGGAGATCGGTCTACGCAGTATTTT.

The chain combines TRBV5-1 with TRBJ2-7, with a tentative D call TRBD2 (7 bases). Trimming pared 1 base from V and 0 bases from J, leaving 11 bases between. CDR3 length: 15 residues. Germline CDR1 and CDR2: SGHRS and YFSETQ. DNA for the CDR3: TGCGCCAGCAGCTTGACAGGGAGGGGCTCCTACGAGCAGTACTTC. Protein product: CASSLTGRGSYEQYF.